This T cell receptor beta chain was observed in a study of blood T cell repertoires in COVID-19 (dated by TCRdb to the early 2020s). At the level of the whole study: The collaborator samples originated in the United States, Italy and Spain and spanned the acute and convalescent phases of COVID-19. The material from the prospective study consisted of cDNA or gDNA derived from T cells, B-cell-depleted T cells, or PBMCs. The sample metadata nearly always contained a de-identified subject ID, COVID-19 status, age in years and sex. HLA class I and class II types, where available, came from metadata supplied by the sample provider rather than from assay-based typing. The samples were drawn from the first 160 participants of the ongoing ImmuneRACE study and from some 1,300 subjects provided by 6 global collaborators. The repertoires were released in a freely available public database meant as a resource for research on the immune response to SARS-CoV-2. Subjects who had been exposed to COVID-19, were actively infected with it, or had recovered from it provided the deeply sampled blood TCRbeta repertoires that made up the dataset. Beyond this particular receptor, the publication reports: The quantity of clinical and demographic metadata differed by source and by participant and was supplied without curation.

The CDR3 sequence holds 15 residues, the cysteine and phenylalanine included. The DNA shown is the 45-base CDR3, in frame from base 1. V is cut back by 10 bases and J by 6 bases, with 15 bases in the junction unmatched. CDR1 and CDR2, per the germline V gene (reference sequence), are MNHEY and SMNVEV. Whole blood was collected in K2EDTA tubes by collaborating institutions according to the institutions' own protocols. Collaborator samples were shipped for TCRbeta analysis as frozen whole blood, isolated PBMCs, or DNA extracted from either sample type. Comments on this clone: Which antigen it targets is not known. Per-nucleotide qualities are absent, and no much larger clonotype sits a single base away.

TCRbeta CDR3 regions were amplified from genomic DNA by means of the immunoSEQ Assay, a bias-controlled multiplex PCR. As for the original processing: Nucleated cell counts per sample were estimated from amplification of reference gene primers within the assay. To quantify the absolute abundance of each unique TCRbeta CDR3 rearrangement, sequence reads were collapsed and filtered. For each sample, productive Simpson clonality was calculated by taking the square root of Simpson's diversity index across productive rearrangements. TCRdb carries this immuneACCESS record with in-frame sequences only. Its versions omit some clonotypes, under half of them owing to an unresolved V gene in the studies checked, with the rest unexplained. V, J and clone size are those of that table, while D and trimming were read from the DNA. Across this sample there are about 480,000 clones, with around 89% seen only once. The top ten hold around 4.5% of the sample.

The sequence came from a young woman with acute or convalescent COVID-19. The chain uses TRBV27 and TRBJ2-7, with TRBD1 identical over 10 junction bases. Sample: peripheral blood. The bases are TGTGCCACCCATATCCGACAGGGGGCGCGAAGCGAGCAGTACTTC. Its translation is CATHIRQGARSEQYF.